Each of the 7 T cell receptor beta chains below was sequenced from the same sample in a study of T-cell reconstitution after alpha-beta-depleted transplantation in children. Preparing the TCRbeta library involved the use of unique molecular identifiers. A single record per CDR3 protein comes from TCRdb applying MiXCR to the PCR reads. Seen here are roughly 610,000 distinct CDR3 sequences, approximately 10% observed once, and the top ten hold 4%. Specimen: PBMCs from the stem cell graft donor, collected from the stem cell graft. The receptors shown here come from a human donor who donated a stem cell graft to a child with acute myeloid leukemia.

This clonotype was observed a few times. The V call is TRBV12-3 or TRBV12-4, the J call TRBJ1-4; D is uncertain. This CDR3 has 16 residues. V lost 4 bases, J lost 1 base, and 13 bases lay in between. The CDR3 protein is CASSSMMIGTNEKLFF. The CDR3 bases are TGTGCCAGCAGTTCTATGATGATAGGAACTAATGAAAAACTGTTTTTT.

Points on this clonotype: The junction departs from germline at one end; a sequencing error may be responsible. The chain is built from TRBV7-7 and TRBJ2-1, with D perhaps TRBD2 (6 bases). The CDR3 has 13 residues. Germline V gives CDR1 SSHAT, CDR2 FNYEAQ (reference sequence). In nucleotides, the CDR3 is TGTGCTAGCAGCTTGAGGGAGGCCGCTGAGCAGTTCTTC. As protein: CASSLREAAEQFF.

The sample holds a few counts of this clonotype. The rearrangement links TRBV12-3 or TRBV12-4 to TRBJ2-1; possible D gene TRBD2, 5 bases. This CDR3 spans 15 amino acids. Trimming removed 0 bases at V and 8 bases at J, with 14 bases between. In DNA form, the CDR3 reads TGTGCCAGCAGTTTAGCCCGAAACCCTAGCCATGAGCAGTTCTTC. As protein: CASSLARNPSHEQFF.

The chain is built from TRBV30 and TRBJ1-2; 7 bases map to TRBD1. J lost 6 bases, V lost 4 bases, and 14 bases had no gene match. The CDR3 has 15 residues. Germline V gives CDR1 GTSNPN, CDR2 SVGIG (reference sequence). The DNA for the CDR3 is TGTGCCTGGATTGGCCCTTCGGGGACAGCCCATGGCTACACCTTC. Translation gives CAWIGPSGTAHGYTF.

The rearrangement links TRBV5-1 to TRBJ2-5; D gene uncertain. CDR3 size: 13 residues. Germline V lookup: CDR1 SGHRS, CDR2 YFSETQ. V shed 4 bases and J shed 4 bases, with 11 bases lying between them. The CDR3 protein is CASSPSPRETQYF. Written as DNA, the CDR3 is TGCGCCAGCAGCCCCAGCCCCCGAGAGACCCAGTACTTC.

This clonotype was found many times. The rearrangement joins TRBV29-1 to TRBJ1-1; maybe TRBD1 (5 bases). The ends were cut back, 6 bases at V and 7 bases at J, with 18 bases in the middle. CDR1 is SQVTM, CDR2 ANQGSEA, per germline. The CDR3 contains 13 residues. CDR3 in DNA: TGCAGCGTCGGACCGGGACCCCACTGTGAAGCTTTCTTT. It encodes CSVGPGPHCEAFF.

The chain is built from TRBV7-2 and TRBJ2-1; D ambiguous. The V end was cut by 9 bases, the J end by 2 bases, with 14 bases between. Germline CDR1 reads SGHTA; CDR2 reads FQGNSA. This CDR3 is built from 14 residues. CDR3 protein: CASCLQKAYNEQFF. CDR3 DNA: TGTGCCAGTTGTCTACAGAAGGCCTACAATGAGCAGTTCTTC. The whole variable domain, filled in from reference TRBV7-2 and TRBJ2-1, reads GAGVSQSPSNKVTEKGKDVELRCDPISGHTALYWYRQSLGQGLEFLIYFQGNSAPDKSGLPSDRFSAERTGGSVSTLTIQRTQQEDSAVYLCASCLQKAYNEQFFGPGTRLTVL.